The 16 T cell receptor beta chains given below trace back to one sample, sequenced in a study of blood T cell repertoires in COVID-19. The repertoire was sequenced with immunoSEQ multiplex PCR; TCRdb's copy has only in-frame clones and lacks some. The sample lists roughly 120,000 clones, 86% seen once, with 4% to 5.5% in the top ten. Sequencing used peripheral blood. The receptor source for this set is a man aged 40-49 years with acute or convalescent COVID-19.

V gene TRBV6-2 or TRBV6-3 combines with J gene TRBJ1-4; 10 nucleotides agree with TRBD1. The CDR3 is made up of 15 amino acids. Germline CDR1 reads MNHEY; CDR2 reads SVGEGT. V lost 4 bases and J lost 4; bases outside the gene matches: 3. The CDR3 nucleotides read TGTGCCAGCAGTTCCGGGACAGGGGTTAATGAAAAACTGTTTTTT. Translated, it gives CASSSGTGVNEKLFF.

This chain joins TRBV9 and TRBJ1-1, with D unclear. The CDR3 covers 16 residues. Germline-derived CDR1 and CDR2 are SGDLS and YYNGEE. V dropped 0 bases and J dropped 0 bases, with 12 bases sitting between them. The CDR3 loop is CASSVVYGEVNTEAFF. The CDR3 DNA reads TGTGCCAGCAGCGTAGTATATGGGGAGGTGAACACTGAAGCTTTCTTT.

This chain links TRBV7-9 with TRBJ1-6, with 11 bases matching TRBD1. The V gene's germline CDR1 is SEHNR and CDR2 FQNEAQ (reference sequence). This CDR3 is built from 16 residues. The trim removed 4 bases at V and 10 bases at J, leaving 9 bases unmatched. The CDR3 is CASSYQRTGGQSPLHF. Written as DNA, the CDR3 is TGTGCCAGCAGCTACCAACGGACAGGGGGCCAGTCACCCCTCCACTTT.

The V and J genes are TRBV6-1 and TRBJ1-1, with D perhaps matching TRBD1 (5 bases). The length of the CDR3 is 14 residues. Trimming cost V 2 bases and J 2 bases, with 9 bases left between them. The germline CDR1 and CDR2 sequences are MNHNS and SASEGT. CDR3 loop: CASSELGGNTEAFF. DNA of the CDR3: TGTGCCAGCAGTGAATTGGGGGGAAACACTGAAGCTTTCTTT.

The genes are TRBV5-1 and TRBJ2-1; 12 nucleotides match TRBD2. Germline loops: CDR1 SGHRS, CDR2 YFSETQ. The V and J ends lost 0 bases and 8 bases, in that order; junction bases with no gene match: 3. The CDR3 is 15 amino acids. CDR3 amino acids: CASSLVASGRDEQFF. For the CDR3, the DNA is TGCGCCAGCAGCTTGGTGGCTAGCGGGAGGGATGAGCAGTTCTTC.

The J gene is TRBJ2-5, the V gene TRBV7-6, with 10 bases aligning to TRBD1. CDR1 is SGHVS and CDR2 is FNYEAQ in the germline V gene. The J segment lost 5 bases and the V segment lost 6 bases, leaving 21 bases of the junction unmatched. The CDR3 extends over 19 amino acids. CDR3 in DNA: TGTGCCAGCAGTTCTCCGGGACAGGGGTCGGTCATGGTCTGGGAGACCCAGTACTTC. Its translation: CASSSPGQGSVMVWETQYF.

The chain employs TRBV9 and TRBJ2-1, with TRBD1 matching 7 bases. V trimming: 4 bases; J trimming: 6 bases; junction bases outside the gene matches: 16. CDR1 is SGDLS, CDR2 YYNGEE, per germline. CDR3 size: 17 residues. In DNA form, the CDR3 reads TGTGCCAGCAGCAACACAGACAGGGTTCAGGTCCCCAATGAGCAGTTCTTC. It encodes CASSNTDRVQVPNEQFF.

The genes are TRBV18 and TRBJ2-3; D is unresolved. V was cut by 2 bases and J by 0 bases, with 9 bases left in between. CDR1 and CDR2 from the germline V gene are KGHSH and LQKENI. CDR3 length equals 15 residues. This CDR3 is CASSPFDSSTDTQYF. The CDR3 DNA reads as TGTGCCAGCTCACCATTCGACTCTAGCACAGATACGCAGTATTTT.

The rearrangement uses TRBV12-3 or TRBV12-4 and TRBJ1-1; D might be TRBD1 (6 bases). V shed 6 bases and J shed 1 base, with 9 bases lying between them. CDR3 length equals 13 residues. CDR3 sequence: CASSRTANTEAFF. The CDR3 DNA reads TGTGCCAGCAGCCGGACAGCGAACACTGAAGCTTTCTTT.

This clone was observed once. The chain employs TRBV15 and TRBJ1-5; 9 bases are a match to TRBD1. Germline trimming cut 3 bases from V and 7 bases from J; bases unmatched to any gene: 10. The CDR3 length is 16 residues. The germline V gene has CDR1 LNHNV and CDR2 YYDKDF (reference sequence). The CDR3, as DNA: TGTGCCACCAGCAGGACCTGGGGACAGGGTCGGCAGCCCCAGCATTTT. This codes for CATSRTWGQGRQPQHF.

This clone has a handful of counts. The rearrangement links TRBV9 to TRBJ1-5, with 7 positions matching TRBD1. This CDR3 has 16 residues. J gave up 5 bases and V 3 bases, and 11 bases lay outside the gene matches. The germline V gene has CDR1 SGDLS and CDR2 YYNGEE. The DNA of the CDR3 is TGTGCCAGCAGCGGGGGTAGTGACAGGGCTGATCAGCCCCAGCATTTT. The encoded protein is CASSGGSDRADQPQHF.

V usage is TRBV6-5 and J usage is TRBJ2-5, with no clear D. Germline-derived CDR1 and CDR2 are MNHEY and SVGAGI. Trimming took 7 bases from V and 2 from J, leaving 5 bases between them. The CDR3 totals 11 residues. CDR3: CASTGQETQYF. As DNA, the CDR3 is TGTGCCAGCACCGGGCAAGAGACCCAGTACTTC.

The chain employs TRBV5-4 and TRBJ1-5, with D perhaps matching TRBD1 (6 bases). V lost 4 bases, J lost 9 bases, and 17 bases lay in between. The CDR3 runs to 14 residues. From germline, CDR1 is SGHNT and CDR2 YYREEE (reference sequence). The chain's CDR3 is CASSLGGGPGPQHF. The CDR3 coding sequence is TGTGCCAGCAGCCTGGGGGGGGGCCCAGGGCCCCAGCATTTT.

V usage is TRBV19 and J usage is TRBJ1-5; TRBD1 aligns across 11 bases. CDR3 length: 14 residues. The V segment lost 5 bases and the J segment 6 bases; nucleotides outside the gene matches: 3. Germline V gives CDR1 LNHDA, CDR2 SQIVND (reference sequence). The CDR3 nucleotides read TGTGCCAGTAGTCCGGGACAGGGGGTTCAGCCCCAGCATTTT. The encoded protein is CASSPGQGVQPQHF. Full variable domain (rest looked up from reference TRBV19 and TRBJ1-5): DGGITQSPKYLFRKEGQNVTLSCEQNLNHDAMYWYRQDPGQGLRLIYYSQIVNDFQKGDIAEGYSVSREKKESFPLTVTSAQKNPTAFYLCASSPGQGVQPQHFGDGTRLSIL.

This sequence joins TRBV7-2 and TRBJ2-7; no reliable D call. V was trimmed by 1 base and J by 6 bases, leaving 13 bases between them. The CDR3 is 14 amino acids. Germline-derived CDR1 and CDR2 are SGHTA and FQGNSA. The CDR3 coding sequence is TGTGCCAGCAGCTTAGGGTTCGAGGTTACCGAGCAGTACTTC. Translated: CASSLGFEVTEQYF.

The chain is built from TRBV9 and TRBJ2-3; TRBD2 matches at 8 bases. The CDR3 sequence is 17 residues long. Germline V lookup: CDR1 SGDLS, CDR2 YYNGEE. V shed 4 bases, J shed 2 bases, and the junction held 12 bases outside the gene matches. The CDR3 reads CASSPRGSGEFTDTQYF. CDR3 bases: TGTGCCAGCAGCCCCCGGGGTAGCGGGGAATTCACAGATACGCAGTATTTT.